This T cell receptor beta chain was recovered during a study of shared clonotypes between healthy human individuals. General study points: Sample collection involved blood only; tissue repertoires are likely different.

It was CD45RO-negative cells, positively selected for CCR7, that made up naive CD8 cells, with terminally differentiated effector memory CD45RA+ cells excluded. Measured with immunoSEQ multiplex PCR; TCRdb has only the in-frame clones, and not every one. The sample has about 2,200,000 clones, about 93% seen once. In germline, CDR1 is GTSNPN, CDR2 SVGIG (reference sequence). J was trimmed by 5 bases and V by 2 bases; bases with no gene match: 27. The CDR3 covers 23 residues. Points on this clone: Its antigen is currently unknown.

The sample consisted of naive CD8+ T cells from PBMCs. This chain connects TRBV30 to TRBJ2-1; 13 nucleotides match TRBD2. The receptor was isolated from a man aged 18 to 29 in good health. Some clones in this sample may be carry-over from other donors' samples. The CDR3 bases are TGTGCCTGGAGTCAGCGCGGGACTAGCGGGGTTAACCGGTTTGGATCACACAACAATGAGCAGTTCTTC. Residues: CAWSQRGTSGVNRFGSHNNEQFF.